The sequence of this TCR beta chain was determined in a study of blood T cells in healthy people across ages (dated by TCRdb to between 2014 and 2016). The study in broad terms: In model experiments, template switching captured about one uniquely barcoded TCR beta cDNA molecule for every two T cells. The study measured age-related changes in TCR beta repertoire diversity using deep sequencing normalized with unique cDNA molecular identifiers. The donors were divided into four age groups: young (average around 17 years), middle-aged (approximately 39), aged (62) and long-lived (roughly 88). Two additional independent replicas of 1 million unique cDNA reads from the same blood draw were analyzed for two donors (one aged 18 to 29 and one aged 80 or older).

Results and caveats for the whole study, not just this receptor: As age increased, observed TCR beta diversity per million T cells dropped in a roughly linear way, and a significant reduction was already evident by age about 40. Because the CMV infection status of the donors was unknown, age-related changes in expanded clonotypes may potentially have been confounded. Estimates of total diversity based on one million sequenced T cells were regarded as lower bounds and as underestimates. Compared with the aged group, the long-lived group had more naive CD4+ T cells, fewer expanded clones and increased TCR diversity, a pattern suggesting age selection. There was a strong correlation between observed TCR beta diversity and the percentage of naive T cells measured by flow cytometry. Since profiling was done on bulk unsorted PBMCs, naive and antigen-experienced compartments could not be conclusively compared.

Library construction relied on 5' RACE. Sequencing used an Illumina HiSeq 2500. A second PCR of roughly 7 to 12 cycles was run with a J-beta primer mix and a sample-barcoded 5' primer. A template-switch 5' adaptor carrying 12 random nucleotides introduced a unique molecular identifier onto each TCR beta cDNA molecule. Each sample yielded at least 2.5 million CDR3-containing paired-end reads. First-strand cDNA was synthesized from all RNA with the Mint cDNA synthesis kit, primed by a TRBC-specific oligonucleotide. All cDNA was treated with uracil-DNA glycosylase and then went through a first 18-cycle PCR with the universal primers M1SS and BC2_uni_R. Per the source publication's procedure: For normalization, 1 million high-quality reads were randomly selected from each sample, with every read carrying a distinct molecular identifier. Reads sharing molecular identifiers were discarded rather than binned into consensus sequences. MiTCR, run with a Q25 quality threshold and the strictest error-elimination algorithm, handled CDR3 identification, clonotype clustering and error correction. A nonparametric unseen species model with Euler transformation was used to estimate a lower bound on total TCR beta diversity. TCRdb itself trimmed the public reads at Q25 with fastp, ran MiXCR and retained productive beta chains. Rows are unified per CDR3 protein, each entry keeping the most common DNA and genes. These V and J calls derive from TCRdb rather than the authors' analysis. This sample holds hundreds of thousands of distinct CDR3 sequences; roughly a quarter were observed only once. The ten largest clones represent 3.6% of the sample.

A word on this clonotype: The antigen it binds to is not known. Within one base of it there is no much larger clone, and no base qualities were kept.

Donors were 39 systemically healthy Caucasian individuals from Russia aged roughly 6 to 100 years. Around 10 milliliters of peripheral blood were collected from each donor into EDTA-treated Vacutainer tubes. PBMCs were isolated by Ficoll-Paque density-gradient centrifugation, with at least 7 million obtained per sample. Total RNA, at least 5 micrograms per sample, was extracted from PBMCs with Trizol reagent. Naive CD45RAhigh/CD27high T cell percentages were measured by flow cytometry on a PBMC aliquot from every donor. There are 16 amino acids in the CDR3, from cysteine to phenylalanine inclusive. Only the CDR3 region is kept as DNA, spanning 48 bases read in frame from base 1. CDR1 and CDR2 (ENHRY, SYGVKD) derive from the germline V gene. The germline V end is reduced by 2 bases and the J end by 4 bases; junction bases left unmatched: 6. The same sample was also used in a study of T cells of mothers and their children. The second study also describes: Nine systemically healthy Caucasian individuals served as donors, namely three mothers together with their six children. cDNA synthesis consumed the entire amount of extracted RNA, loaded at roughly 1.5 ug RNA in each 15 ul reaction. In the second PCR, sample barcodes and 2-4 random nucleotides were introduced via the M1S primer. Over 8 million TCR beta CDR3 reads were obtained for each mother, and approximately 2.9 million reads were obtained for each child. Thymic selection similarly shapes TCR recombination output in related and unrelated pairs, with minor effect from inherited differences. Related mother-child pairs always showed normalized repertoire overlap that was slightly higher than in unrelated mother-child pairs, though the difference was never significant. No persistent microchimeric T cell clones were found, with a detection sensitivity of roughly 100 clones per million clonotypes. The study used deep NGS to compare TCR beta repertoires of mothers and children, seeking features distinguishing related mother-child pairs from unrelated individuals. On average, the children were around 11 +/- 4 years old, while the mothers were roughly 36 +/- 4 years old. Libraries were sequenced on Illumina HiSeq 2000 with 100+100 nt paired-end reads after adapter ligation with NEBNext reagents. Mother and child libraries were prepared a month apart and sequenced in separate runs to prevent cross-contamination. For each donor, somewhere between roughly 500,000 and 2,100,000 distinct TCR beta clonotypes were identified. Naive TCR beta clonotypes were estimated from low-frequency clonotypes matched to each donor's FACS-determined naive share, without sorting.

Sequencing was performed on blood. Recombination connected TRBV10-3 to TRBJ2-5; 11 central nucleotides agree with TRBD2. The receptor was derived from a boy between 2 and 10 years old in good health. Here is the DNA: TGTGCCATCAGTGAGAATAGCGGGAGGGCCGCAGAGACCCAGTACTTC. It translates as CAISENSGRAAETQYF.